Presented here are 23 T cell receptor beta chains from one specimen sequenced in a study of blood T cell repertoires in COVID-19. Here immunoSEQ multiplex PCR was the method, and the copy in TCRdb shows in-frame clones only, minus some. The table has roughly 70,000 clones, roughly 77% seen once. The sample consisted of peripheral blood. The receptor set was obtained from a woman aged 70-85 years with acute or convalescent COVID-19.

The rearrangement joins TRBV28 to TRBJ1-5; D may be TRBD1 (6 bases). Germline V gene data show CDR1 as MDHEN and CDR2 as SYDVKM. The V and J ends lost 7 bases and 6 bases respectively, with 10 bases between them. This CDR3 spans 12 amino acids. The CDR3 reads CASNPQGQPQHF. The DNA of the CDR3 is TGTGCCAGCAATCCACAGGGTCAGCCCCAGCATTTT.

This chain joins TRBV5-5 and TRBJ2-5; D is ambiguous. Germline values: CDR1 SGHKS, CDR2 YYEKEE (reference sequence). V lost 4 bases and J 1 base, leaving 20 bases between the germline ends. The CDR3 contains 17 residues. The CDR3 DNA reads as TGTGCCAGCAGCCCATCATTTTCAAGCCCTTTCCAAGAGACCCAGTACTTC. Its translation: CASSPSFSSPFQETQYF.

To note about this clone: The identical CDR3 is also encoded by other nucleotide sequences in the sample. The V call is TRBV5-1, the J call TRBJ2-1, with 10 bases lining up with TRBD2. The CDR3 is 15 amino acids. V lost 1 base and J lost 4; bases outside the gene matches: 2. CDR1 SGHRS and CDR2 YFSETQ come from the germline V gene. The CDR3 DNA reads TGCGCCAGCAGCTTGCTAGCGGGAGATTACAATGAGCAGTTCTTC. It codes for CASSLLAGDYNEQFF.

This clone was seen a few times. This sample includes further DNA sequences coding for the same CDR3. This chain uses TRBV24-1 with TRBJ2-1; D may be TRBD1 (5 bases). CDR3 length: 14 residues. With 4 bases removed from V and 1 base from J, the gap between germline ends came to 7 bases. Per germline, CDR1 KGHDR and CDR2 SFDVKD. CDR3 residues: CATSDRASYNEQFF. The CDR3 coding sequence is TGTGCCACCAGTGACAGGGCGTCCTACAATGAGCAGTTCTTC.

The CDR3 here is CSASGRGLYEQYF. The CDR3 DNA is TGCAGTGCTAGTGGCAGGGGGCTTTACGAGCAGTACTTC. V and J are TRBV20-1 and TRBJ2-7; 8 positions match TRBD1. Germline CDR1 and CDR2: DFQATT and SNEGSKA (reference sequence). CDR3 length: 13 residues. J gave up 4 bases and V 3 bases, and 5 bases lay outside the gene matches.

The gene calls are TRBV18 and TRBJ2-7, with D maybe TRBD1 (6 bases). Germline V lookup: CDR1 KGHSH, CDR2 LQKENI. Trimming took off 2 bases at V and 5 bases at J, with 16 bases between the two ends. The CDR3 has 15 amino acids. CDR3 nucleotides: TGTGCCAGCTCACCAAGTCAGACAGGTGCCCACGAGCAGTACTTC. It encodes CASSPSQTGAHEQYF.

The chain carries TRBV9 and TRBJ2-1; 10 bases line up with TRBD2. Germline-derived CDR1 and CDR2 are SGDLS and YYNGEE. The V gene end was trimmed by 2 bases and the J gene end by 4 bases; junction bases not matched to a gene: 3. The CDR3 sequence is 15 residues long. CDR3 sequence reads: CASSVGTSEYNEQFF. CDR3 in DNA: TGTGCCAGCAGCGTCGGGACTAGCGAGTACAATGAGCAGTTCTTC.

The V and J genes are TRBV5-6 and TRBJ1-3; D may be TRBD1 (6 bases). Germline V lookup: CDR1 SGHDT, CDR2 YYEEEE. V was trimmed by 2 bases and J by 4 bases, leaving 22 bases between them. CDR3 size: 18 residues. In nucleotides, the CDR3 is TGTGCCAGCAGCTTTTTAGGTTTGCAGGGGCTATCAGGAAACACCATATATTTT. It is translated as CASSFLGLQGLSGNTIYF. The whole variable domain, remainder taken from reference TRBV5-6 and TRBJ1-3, is DAGVTQSPTHLIKTRGQQVTLRCSPKSGHDTVSWYQQALGQGPQFIFQYYEEEERQRGNFPDRFSGHQFPNYSSELNVNALLLGDSALYLCASSFLGLQGLSGNTIYFGEGSWLTVV.

CDR3 amino acids: CASSFLAGLSGNTIYF. The CDR3, as DNA: TGCGCCAGCAGCTTCTTGGCGGGGCTCTCTGGAAACACCATATATTTT. V is TRBV5-1 and J is TRBJ1-3; D possibly corresponds to TRBD1 (5 bases). CDR3 length: 16 amino acids. Trimming removed 2 bases at V and 0 bases at J, with 12 bases between. Germline V gene sequence: CDR1 SGHRS, CDR2 YFSETQ.

The rearrangement joins TRBV6-5 to TRBJ1-1, with D unclear. V lost 10 bases and J lost 0, with 15 bases in between. The germline V gene has CDR1 MNHEY and CDR2 SVGAGI. CDR3 length: 14 amino acids. The CDR3 loop is CATHNRVMNTEAFF. CDR3 nucleotide sequence: TGTGCCACCCACAACAGAGTGATGAACACTGAAGCTTTCTTT.

This sequence joins TRBV5-1 and TRBJ1-1; 7 positions agree with TRBD1. CDR3 length: 15 residues. Germline V gene data show CDR1 as SGHRS and CDR2 as YFSETQ. J gave up 1 base and V 1 base, and 4 bases lay outside the gene matches. The CDR3 loop reads CASSLPGQRNTEAFF. The DNA of the CDR3 is TGCGCCAGCAGCTTGCCGGGACAGAGGAACACTGAAGCTTTCTTT. Full variable domain (remainder filled in from reference TRBV5-1 and TRBJ1-1): KAGVTQTPRYLIKTRGQQVTLSCSPISGHRSVSWYQQTPGQGLQFLFEYFSETQRNKGNFPGRFSGRQFSNSRSEMNVSTLELGDSALYLCASSLPGQRNTEAFFGQGTRLTVV.

The genes are TRBV2 and TRBJ2-2, with TRBD2 matching 9 bases. Germline V CDR1 and CDR2: SNHLY, FYNNEI. V lost 3 bases and J lost 4; bases outside the gene matches: 6. The CDR3 totals 16 residues. The CDR3: CASSDRSSGVTGELFF. The CDR3, as DNA: TGTGCCAGCAGTGACCGCTCTAGCGGGGTCACCGGGGAGCTGTTTTTT.

The chain combines TRBV7-9 with TRBJ1-2; D gene uncertain. The CDR3 has 14 amino acids. V lost 1 base to trimming and J lost 8 bases, with 14 bases between them. The germline V gene has CDR1 SEHNR and CDR2 FQNEAQ (reference sequence). This CDR3 reads CASSLEFRGYGYTF. CDR3 coding DNA: TGTGCCAGCAGCTTAGAGTTTCGGGGTTACGGCTACACCTTC.

This chain uses TRBV5-6 with TRBJ2-4; TRBD1 matches 7 bases. Germline-derived CDR1 and CDR2 are SGHDT and YYEEEE. V dropped 4 bases and J dropped 4; count of bases not matched to a gene: 11. This CDR3 region has 16 residues. CDR3 nucleotides: TGTGCCAGCAGCCCGAGGACAGGTACCGGGAAAAACATTCAGTACTTC. Protein sequence: CASSPRTGTGKNIQYF.

The chain carries TRBV27 and TRBJ1-6; D call uncertain. Trimming removed 5 bases at V and 0 bases at J, with 8 bases between. In germline, CDR1 is MNHEY, CDR2 SMNVEV (reference sequence). This CDR3 comprises 15 residues. The CDR3 here is CASSLEGSYNSPLHF. CDR3 nucleotides: TGTGCCAGCAGTCTCGAGGGCTCCTATAATTCACCCCTCCACTTT.

The chain couples TRBV3-1 (or the pseudogene TRBV3-2) to TRBJ1-1; D not resolved. From germline, CDR1 is LGHDT and CDR2 YNNKEL (reference sequence). The CDR3 loop spans 11 amino acids. The V and J ends lost 7 bases and 1 base respectively, with 4 bases between them. The CDR3 sequence: CASIGNTEAFF. In DNA, the CDR3 is TGTGCCAGCATCGGGAACACTGAAGCTTTCTTT.

The chain recombines TRBV10-2 with TRBJ2-5; the D gene is possibly TRBD2 (6 bases). The CDR3 is 13 amino acids. Per germline, CDR1 WSHSY and CDR2 SAAADI. With 7 bases removed from V and 3 bases from J, the gap between germline ends came to 12 bases. The chain's CDR3 is CASKLAPKETQYF. The CDR3 nucleotides are TGCGCCAGCAAACTAGCTCCTAAAGAGACCCAGTACTTC.

The rearrangement uses TRBV28 and TRBJ1-2; D possibly corresponds to TRBD1 (5 bases). Germline lookup yields CDR1 MDHEN and CDR2 SYDVKM. The V gene lost 8 bases and the J gene lost 2 bases, with 12 bases spanning the gap. CDR3 length: 13 residues. The CDR3 region is CASWKTVNYGYTF. The DNA for the CDR3 is TGTGCCAGCTGGAAGACAGTCAACTATGGCTACACCTTC.

The J gene is TRBJ1-4, the V gene TRBV19; TRBD1 matches at 8 bases. This CDR3 spans 14 amino acids. Germline V gives CDR1 LNHDA, CDR2 SQIVND (reference sequence). V was clipped by 5 bases and J by 8 bases; unmatched bases: 7. CDR3 loop: CASSLQGGQEKLFF. The CDR3 DNA is TGTGCCAGTAGTCTACAGGGGGGACAAGAAAAACTGTTTTTT.

This clone was picked up a small number of times. The V and J genes are TRBV13 and TRBJ2-7; a possible D gene is TRBD2 (5 bases). Germline loops: CDR1 PRHDT, CDR2 FYEKMQ (reference sequence). The CDR3 sequence is 12 residues long. The V and J ends lost 5 bases and 2 bases respectively, with 7 bases between them. The CDR3 loop is CASSAGTYEQYF. The CDR3 DNA reads TGTGCCAGCAGCGCCGGGACCTACGAGCAGTACTTC.

V gene TRBV5-1 combines with J gene TRBJ2-3; 11 bases are a match to TRBD2. The V gene end was trimmed by 1 base and the J gene end by 0 bases; junction bases not matched to a gene: 7. CDR1 SGHRS and CDR2 YFSETQ come from the germline V gene. The CDR3 has 18 residues. CDR3 coding DNA: TGCGCCAGCAGCTTGACTAGCGGGGGCTTCCCTAGCACAGATACGCAGTATTTT. It encodes CASSLTSGGFPSTDTQYF. Drawing the rest from reference TRBV5-1 and TRBJ2-3, the complete variable domain is KAGVTQTPRYLIKTRGQQVTLSCSPISGHRSVSWYQQTPGQGLQFLFEYFSETQRNKGNFPGRFSGRQFSNSRSEMNVSTLELGDSALYLCASSLTSGGFPSTDTQYFGPGTRLTVL.

The J gene is TRBJ2-5, the V gene TRBV9, with D unclear. Germline lookup yields CDR1 SGDLS and CDR2 YYNGEE. V shed 0 bases and J shed 4 bases, with 10 bases lying between them. This CDR3 has 14 residues. The CDR3 reads CASSVDEVVETQYF. CDR3 DNA sequence: TGTGCCAGCAGCGTAGATGAAGTAGTAGAGACCCAGTACTTC.

J is TRBJ2-5 and V is TRBV5-1, with a possible D match to TRBD1 (6 bases). Germline loops: CDR1 SGHRS, CDR2 YFSETQ. The CDR3 has 14 residues. V lost 4 bases and J 1 base, leaving 11 bases between the germline ends. The CDR3 DNA reads as TGCGCCAGCAGCCGTACAGGGTCCCAAGAGACCCAGTACTTC. The encoded protein is CASSRTGSQETQYF. Supplemented by reference TRBV5-1 and TRBJ2-5, the full variable domain reads KAGVTQTPRYLIKTRGQQVTLSCSPISGHRSVSWYQQTPGQGLQFLFEYFSETQRNKGNFPGRFSGRQFSNSRSEMNVSTLELGDSALYLCASSRTGSQETQYFGPGTRLLVL.